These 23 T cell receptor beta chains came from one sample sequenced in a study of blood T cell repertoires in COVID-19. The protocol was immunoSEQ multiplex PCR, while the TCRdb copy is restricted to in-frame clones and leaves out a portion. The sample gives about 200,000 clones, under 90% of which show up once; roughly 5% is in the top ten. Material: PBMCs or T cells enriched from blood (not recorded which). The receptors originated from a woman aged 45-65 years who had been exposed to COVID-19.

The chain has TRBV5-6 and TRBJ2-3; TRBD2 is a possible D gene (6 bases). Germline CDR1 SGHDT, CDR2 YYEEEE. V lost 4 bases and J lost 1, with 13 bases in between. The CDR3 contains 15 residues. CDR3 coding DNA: TGTGCCAGCAGCGGAGGGCCAGGGCGCACAGATACGCAGTATTTT. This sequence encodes CASSGGPGRTDTQYF.

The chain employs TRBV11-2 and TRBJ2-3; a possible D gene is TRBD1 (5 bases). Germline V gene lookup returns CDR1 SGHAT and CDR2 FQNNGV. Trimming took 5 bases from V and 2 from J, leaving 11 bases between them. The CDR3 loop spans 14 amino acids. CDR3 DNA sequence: TGTGCCAGCAGCATTGACAGAGTCACAGATACGCAGTATTTT. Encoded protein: CASSIDRVTDTQYF.

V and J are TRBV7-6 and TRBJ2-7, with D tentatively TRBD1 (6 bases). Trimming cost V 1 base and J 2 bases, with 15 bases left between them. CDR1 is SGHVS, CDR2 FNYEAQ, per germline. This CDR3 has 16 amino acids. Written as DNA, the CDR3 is TGTGCCAGCAGCTTAGGGGCGACAGGAGAGACCTACGAGCAGTACTTC. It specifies CASSLGATGETYEQYF.

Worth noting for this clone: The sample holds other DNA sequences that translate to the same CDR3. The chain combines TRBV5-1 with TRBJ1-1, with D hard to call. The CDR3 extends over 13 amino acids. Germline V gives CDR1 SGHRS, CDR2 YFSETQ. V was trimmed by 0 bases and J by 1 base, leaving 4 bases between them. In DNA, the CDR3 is TGCGCCAGCAGCTTGGATCGGAACACTGAAGCTTTCTTT. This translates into CASSLDRNTEAFF.

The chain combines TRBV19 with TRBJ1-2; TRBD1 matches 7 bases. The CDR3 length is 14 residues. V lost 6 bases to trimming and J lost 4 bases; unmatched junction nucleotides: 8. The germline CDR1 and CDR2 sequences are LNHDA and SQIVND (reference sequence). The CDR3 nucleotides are TGTGCCAGTAGAAGACAGGGAGTCTCCTATGGCTACACCTTC. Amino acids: CASRRQGVSYGYTF.

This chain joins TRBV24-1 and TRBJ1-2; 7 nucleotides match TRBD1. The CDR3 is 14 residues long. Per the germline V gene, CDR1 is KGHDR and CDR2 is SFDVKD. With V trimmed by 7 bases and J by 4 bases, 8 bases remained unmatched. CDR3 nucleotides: TGTGCCACCAGCCCAGGGACAGCCGCCTATGGCTACACCTTC. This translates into CATSPGTAAYGYTF.

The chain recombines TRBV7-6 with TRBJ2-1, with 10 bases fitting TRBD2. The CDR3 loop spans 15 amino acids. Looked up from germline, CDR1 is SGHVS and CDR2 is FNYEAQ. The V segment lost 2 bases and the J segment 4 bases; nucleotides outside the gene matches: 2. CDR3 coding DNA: TGTGCCAGCAGCTTAAATAGCGGGGGGTACAATGAGCAGTTCTTC. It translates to CASSLNSGGYNEQFF.

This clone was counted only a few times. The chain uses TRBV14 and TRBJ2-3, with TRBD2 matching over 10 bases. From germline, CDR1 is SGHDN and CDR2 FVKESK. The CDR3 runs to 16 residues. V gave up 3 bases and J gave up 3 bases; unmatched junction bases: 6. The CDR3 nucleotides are TGTGCCAGCAGCCAGGAACTAGCGGGGCATACAGATACGCAGTATTTT. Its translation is CASSQELAGHTDTQYF. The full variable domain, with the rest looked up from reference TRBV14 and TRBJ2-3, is EAGVTQFPSHSVIEKGQTVTLRCDPISGHDNLYWYRRVMGKEIKFLLHFVKESKQDESGMPNNRFLAERTGGTYSTLKVQPAELEDSGVYFCASSQELAGHTDTQYFGPGTRLTVL.

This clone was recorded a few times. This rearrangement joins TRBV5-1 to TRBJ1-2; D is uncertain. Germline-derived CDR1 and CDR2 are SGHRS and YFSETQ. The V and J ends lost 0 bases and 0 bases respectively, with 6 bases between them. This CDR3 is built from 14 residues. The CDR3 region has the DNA TGCGCCAGCAGCTTGGGCCCGGCTAACTATGGCTACACCTTC. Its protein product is CASSLGPANYGYTF. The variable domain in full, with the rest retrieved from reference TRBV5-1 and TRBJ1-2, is KAGVTQTPRYLIKTRGQQVTLSCSPISGHRSVSWYQQTPGQGLQFLFEYFSETQRNKGNFPGRFSGRQFSNSRSEMNVSTLELGDSALYLCASSLGPANYGYTFGSGTRLTVV.

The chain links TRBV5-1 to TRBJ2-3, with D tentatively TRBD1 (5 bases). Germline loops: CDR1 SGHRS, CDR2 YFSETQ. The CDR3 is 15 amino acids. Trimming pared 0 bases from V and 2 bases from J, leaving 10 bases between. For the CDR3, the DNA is TGCGCCAGCAGCTTGGGACAGCGCCTCACAGATACGCAGTATTTT. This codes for CASSLGQRLTDTQYF.

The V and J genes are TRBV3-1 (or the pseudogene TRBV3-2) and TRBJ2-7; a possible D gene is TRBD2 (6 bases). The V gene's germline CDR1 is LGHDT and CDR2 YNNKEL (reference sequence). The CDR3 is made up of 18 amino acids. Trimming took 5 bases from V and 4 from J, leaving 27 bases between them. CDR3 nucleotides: TGTGCCAGCAGCTGCCCTCAAAATGGGGGAGGAACGAGATACGAGCAGTACTTC. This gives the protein CASSCPQNGGGTRYEQYF.

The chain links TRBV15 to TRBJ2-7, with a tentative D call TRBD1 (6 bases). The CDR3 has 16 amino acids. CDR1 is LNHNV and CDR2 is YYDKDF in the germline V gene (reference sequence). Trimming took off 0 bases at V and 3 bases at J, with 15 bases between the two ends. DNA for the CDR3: TGTGCCACCAGCAGAGAAACGCAGGGGCCCTTCTACGAGCAGTACTTC. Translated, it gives CATSRETQGPFYEQYF.

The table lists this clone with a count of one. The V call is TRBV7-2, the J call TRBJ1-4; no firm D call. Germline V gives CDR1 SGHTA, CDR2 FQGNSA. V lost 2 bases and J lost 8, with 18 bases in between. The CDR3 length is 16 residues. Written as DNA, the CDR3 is TGTGCCAGCAGCTTATCTCATTCGGGGATTCGGGAAAAACTGTTTTTT. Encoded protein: CASSLSHSGIREKLFF.

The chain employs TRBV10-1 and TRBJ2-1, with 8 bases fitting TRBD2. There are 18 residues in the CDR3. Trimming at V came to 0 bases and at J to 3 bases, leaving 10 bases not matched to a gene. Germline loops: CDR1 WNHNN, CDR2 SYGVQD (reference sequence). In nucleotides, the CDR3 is TGCGCCAGCAGTGAGTCGATTGGGAGCGGGGGCCGCTACAATGAGCAGTTCTTC. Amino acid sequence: CASSESIGSGGRYNEQFF.

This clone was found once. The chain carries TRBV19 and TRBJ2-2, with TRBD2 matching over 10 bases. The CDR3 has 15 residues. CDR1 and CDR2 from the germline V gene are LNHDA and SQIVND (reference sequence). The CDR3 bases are TGTGCGGTGGGAGGGGCTAGCGGGGGATCCGGGGAGCTGTTTTTT. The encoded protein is CAVGGASGGSGELFF.

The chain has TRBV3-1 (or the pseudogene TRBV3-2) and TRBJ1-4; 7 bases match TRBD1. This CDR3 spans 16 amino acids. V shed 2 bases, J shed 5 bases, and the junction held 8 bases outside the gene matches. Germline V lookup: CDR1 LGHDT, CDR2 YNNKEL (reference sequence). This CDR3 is CASSQTTGTVNEKLFF. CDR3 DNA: TGTGCCAGCAGCCAAACCACCGGGACAGTGAATGAAAAACTGTTTTTT.

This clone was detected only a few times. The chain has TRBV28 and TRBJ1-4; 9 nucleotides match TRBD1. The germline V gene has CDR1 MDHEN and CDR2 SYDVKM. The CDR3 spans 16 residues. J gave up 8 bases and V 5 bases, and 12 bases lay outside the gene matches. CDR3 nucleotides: TGTGCCAGCAGTCCCCTATACGGGACAGGGTCCGAAAAACTGTTTTTT. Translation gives CASSPLYGTGSEKLFF. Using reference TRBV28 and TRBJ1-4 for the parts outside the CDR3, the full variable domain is DVKVTQSSRYLVKRTGEKVFLECVQDMDHENMFWYRQDPGLGLRLIYFSYDVKMKEKGDIPEGYSVSREKKERFSLILESASTNQTSMYLCASSPLYGTGSEKLFFGSGTQLSVL.

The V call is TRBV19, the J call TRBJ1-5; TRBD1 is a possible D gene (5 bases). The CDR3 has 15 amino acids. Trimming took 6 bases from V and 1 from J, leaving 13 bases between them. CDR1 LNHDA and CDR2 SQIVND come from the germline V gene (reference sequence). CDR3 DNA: TGTGCCAGTAGACAGACAGTGGGGAGCAATCAGCCCCAGCATTTT. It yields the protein CASRQTVGSNQPQHF. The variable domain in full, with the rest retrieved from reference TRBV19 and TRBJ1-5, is DGGITQSPKYLFRKEGQNVTLSCEQNLNHDAMYWYRQDPGQGLRLIYYSQIVNDFQKGDIAEGYSVSREKKESFPLTVTSAQKNPTAFYLCASRQTVGSNQPQHFGDGTRLSIL.

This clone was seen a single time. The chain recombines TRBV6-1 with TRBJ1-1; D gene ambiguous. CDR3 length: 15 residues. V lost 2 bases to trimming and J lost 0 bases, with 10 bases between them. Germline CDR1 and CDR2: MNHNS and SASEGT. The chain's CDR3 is CASSEWAVVNTEAFF. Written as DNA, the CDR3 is TGTGCCAGCAGTGAATGGGCAGTCGTGAACACTGAAGCTTTCTTT.

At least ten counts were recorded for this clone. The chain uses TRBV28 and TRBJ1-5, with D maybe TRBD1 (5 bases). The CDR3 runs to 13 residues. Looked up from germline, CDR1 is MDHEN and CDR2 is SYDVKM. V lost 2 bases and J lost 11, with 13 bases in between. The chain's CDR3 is CASSLGGGRTQHF. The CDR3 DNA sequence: TGTGCCAGCAGTTTAGGGGGGGGAAGGACCCAGCATTTT.

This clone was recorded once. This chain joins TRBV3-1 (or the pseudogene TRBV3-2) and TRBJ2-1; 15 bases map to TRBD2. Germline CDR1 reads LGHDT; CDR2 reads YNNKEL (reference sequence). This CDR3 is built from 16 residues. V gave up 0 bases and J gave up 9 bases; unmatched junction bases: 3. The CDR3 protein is CASSQEWGLAGGEQFF. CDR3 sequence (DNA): TGTGCCAGCAGCCAAGAATGGGGACTAGCGGGGGGTGAGCAGTTCTTC.

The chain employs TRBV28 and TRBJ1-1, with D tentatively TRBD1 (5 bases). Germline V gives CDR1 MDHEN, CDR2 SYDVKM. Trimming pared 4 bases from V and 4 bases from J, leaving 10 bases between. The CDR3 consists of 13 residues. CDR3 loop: CASSWDRGTEAFF. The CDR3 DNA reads TGTGCCAGCAGTTGGGATAGGGGCACTGAAGCTTTCTTT.

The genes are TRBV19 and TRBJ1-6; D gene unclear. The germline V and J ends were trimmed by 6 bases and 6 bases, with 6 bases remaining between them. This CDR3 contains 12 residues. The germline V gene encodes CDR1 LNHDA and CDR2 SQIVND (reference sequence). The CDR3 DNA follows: TGTGCCAGTAGACAGACTAATTCACCCCTCCACTTT. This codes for CASRQTNSPLHF.